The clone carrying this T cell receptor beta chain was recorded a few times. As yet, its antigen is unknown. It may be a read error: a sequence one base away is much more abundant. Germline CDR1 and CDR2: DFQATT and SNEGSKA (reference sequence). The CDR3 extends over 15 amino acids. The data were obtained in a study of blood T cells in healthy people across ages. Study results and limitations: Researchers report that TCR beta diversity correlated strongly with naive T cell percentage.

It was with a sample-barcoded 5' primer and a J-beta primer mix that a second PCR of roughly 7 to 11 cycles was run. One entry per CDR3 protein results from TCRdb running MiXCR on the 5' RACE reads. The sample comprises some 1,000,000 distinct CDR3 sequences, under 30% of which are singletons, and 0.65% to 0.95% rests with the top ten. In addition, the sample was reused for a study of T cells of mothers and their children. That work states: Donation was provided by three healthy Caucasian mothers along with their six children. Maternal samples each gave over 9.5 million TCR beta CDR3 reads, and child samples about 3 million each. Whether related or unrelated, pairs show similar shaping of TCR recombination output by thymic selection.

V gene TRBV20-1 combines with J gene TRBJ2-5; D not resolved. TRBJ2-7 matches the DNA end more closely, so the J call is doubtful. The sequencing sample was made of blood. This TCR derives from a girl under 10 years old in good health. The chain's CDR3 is CSASRPVVPLCEQYF. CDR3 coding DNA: TGCAGTGCGAGCCGGCCGGTAGTCCCCCTCTGCGAGCAGTACTTC.